These T cell receptor beta chains were read from a single sample in a study of cytomegalovirus exposure and HLA in healthy donors. Generated by immunoSEQ multiplex PCR, the TCRdb table keeps only in-frame clones and is missing some. This table has 98,000 or so clones, roughly 76% appearing once. The sequenced material came from PBMCs. These receptors were obtained from a man in his forties or fifties in good health and CMV-seronegative. Both conserved end residues are part of each CDR3. The order of the fields is V gene, D gene, J gene, clone size, CDR3 protein, CDR3 DNA. A D gene is named only where the DNA matches it firmly. Size values are once, few and many counts, or a class for expanded clones, and some rows have none.

V gene: TRBV9
D gene: .
J gene: TRBJ2-5
clone size: .
CDR3 protein: CASDRGLPQETQYF
CDR3 DNA: TGTGCCAGTGATCGTGGACTGCCCCAAGAGACCCAGTACTTC

V gene: TRBV9
D gene: .
J gene: TRBJ2-3
clone size: .
CDR3 protein: CASSAPRRSDPSDTQYF
CDR3 DNA: TGTGCCAGCAGCGCCCCAAGGCGGTCCGACCCCTCAGATACGCAGTATTTT

V gene: TRBV28
D gene: .
J gene: TRBJ2-6
clone size: .
CDR3 protein: CASSSREITGANVLTF
CDR3 DNA: TGTGCCAGCAGTTCCAGGGAAATAACTGGGGCCAACGTCCTGACTTTC

V gene: TRBV4-3
D gene: TRBD1
J gene: TRBJ1-2
clone size: .
CDR3 protein: CASSPLTGFNGYTF
CDR3 DNA: TGCGCCAGCAGCCCTCTGACAGGGTTTAATGGCTACACCTTC

V gene: TRBV7-8
D gene: TRBD2
J gene: TRBJ2-5
clone size: .
CDR3 protein: CASSFRAGVRETQYF
CDR3 DNA: TGTGCCAGCAGCTTTAGGGCGGGAGTAAGAGAGACCCAGTACTTC

V gene: TRBV6-5
D gene: TRBD1
J gene: TRBJ2-7
clone size: .
CDR3 protein: CASSYGTGTEQYF
CDR3 DNA: TGTGCCAGCAGTTACGGGACAGGTACCGAGCAGTACTTC

V gene: TRBV5-1
D gene: .
J gene: TRBJ2-1
clone size: .
CDR3 protein: CASSLGSTNEQFF
CDR3 DNA: TGCGCCAGCAGCTTAGGTAGCACGAATGAGCAGTTCTTC

V gene: TRBV28
D gene: .
J gene: TRBJ2-5
clone size: few
CDR3 protein: CASSFGLGRSTFQETQYF
CDR3 DNA: TGTGCCAGCAGTTTCGGTTTAGGTCGGAGCACCTTCCAAGAGACCCAGTACTTC

V gene: TRBV29-1
D gene: TRBD1
J gene: TRBJ2-5
clone size: .
CDR3 protein: CSSRGQGETQYF
CDR3 DNA: TGCAGCTCGAGGGGACAGGGAGAGACCCAGTACTTC

V gene: TRBV5-4
D gene: TRBD2
J gene: TRBJ2-7
clone size: .
CDR3 protein: CASSFGLAGGLGEQYF
CDR3 DNA: TGTGCCAGCAGCTTCGGACTAGCGGGAGGGCTTGGGGAGCAGTACTTC

V gene: TRBV28
D gene: .
J gene: TRBJ2-7
clone size: .
CDR3 protein: CASSLPGGRYSYEQYF
CDR3 DNA: TGTGCCAGCAGTTTACCGGGCGGGCGATACTCCTACGAGCAGTACTTC

V gene: TRBV5-1
D gene: TRBD1
J gene: TRBJ1-2
clone size: .
CDR3 protein: CASSLSPGQATNYGYTF
CDR3 DNA: TGCGCCAGCAGCTTGTCCCCCGGACAGGCTACTAACTATGGCTACACCTTC

V gene: TRBV4-3
D gene: .
J gene: TRBJ2-7
clone size: .
CDR3 protein: CASSQDPAGSYEQYF
CDR3 DNA: TGCGCCAGCAGCCAAGATCCAGCAGGTTCCTACGAGCAGTACTTC

V gene: TRBV20-1
D gene: .
J gene: TRBJ1-4
clone size: .
CDR3 protein: CSAYDRPKLFF
CDR3 DNA: TGCAGTGCTTACGACAGACCGAAACTGTTTTTT

V gene: TRBV9
D gene: TRBD2
J gene: TRBJ2-2
clone size: .
CDR3 protein: CASSVGGSLVGELFF
CDR3 DNA: TGTGCCAGCAGCGTAGGCGGGAGTCTCGTCGGGGAGCTGTTTTTT

V gene: TRBV5-8
D gene: .
J gene: TRBJ1-1
clone size: many
CDR3 protein: CASGTAGNTEAFF
CDR3 DNA: TGTGCCAGCGGCACTGCGGGTAACACTGAAGCTTTCTTT

V gene: TRBV28
D gene: TRBD1
J gene: TRBJ2-6
clone size: .
CDR3 protein: CASSLHSGTGGPTSGANVLTF
CDR3 DNA: TGTGCCAGCAGTTTGCATTCCGGGACAGGGGGGCCTACCTCTGGGGCCAACGTCCTGACTTTC

V gene: TRBV4-1
D gene: TRBD1
J gene: TRBJ1-6
clone size: .
CDR3 protein: CASSQVTGVLRTPLHF
CDR3 DNA: TGCGCCAGCAGCCAAGTGACAGGGGTCCTTCGGACACCCCTCCACTTT

V gene: TRBV15
D gene: .
J gene: TRBJ1-2
clone size: .
CDR3 protein: CATSSAVGGLGYTF
CDR3 DNA: TGTGCCACCAGCAGTGCCGTCGGGGGTCTTGGCTACACCTTC

V gene: TRBV28
D gene: .
J gene: TRBJ1-6
clone size: .
CDR3 protein: CASITSHSPLHF
CDR3 DNA: TGTGCCAGCATTACATCCCATTCACCCCTCCACTTT

V gene: TRBV5-8
D gene: TRBD2
J gene: TRBJ2-7
clone size: .
CDR3 protein: CASSWLRTSGSWYEQYF
CDR3 DNA: TGTGCCAGCAGCTGGCTACGGACTAGCGGGAGCTGGTACGAGCAGTACTTC

V gene: TRBV10-2
D gene: .
J gene: TRBJ1-3
clone size: .
CDR3 protein: CATGKQTSGNTIYF
CDR3 DNA: TGCGCCACGGGGAAACAGACCTCTGGAAACACCATATATTTC

V gene: TRBV7-7
D gene: .
J gene: TRBJ2-1
clone size: .
CDR3 protein: CASSSMAGQSHEQFF
CDR3 DNA: TGTGCCAGCAGCTCAATGGCGGGACAGTCGCACGAGCAGTTCTTC

V gene: TRBV27
D gene: .
J gene: TRBJ1-5
clone size: .
CDR3 protein: CASSPQGFQPQHF
CDR3 DNA: TGTGCCAGCAGTCCGCAGGGATTTCAGCCCCAGCATTTT

V gene: TRBV19
D gene: TRBD1
J gene: TRBJ1-1
clone size: once
CDR3 protein: CASSSGQGYTEAFF
CDR3 DNA: TGTGCCAGTAGTTCAGGACAGGGGTACACTGAAGCTTTCTTT

V gene: TRBV7-2
D gene: .
J gene: TRBJ2-1
clone size: few
CDR3 protein: CASSLTGGSYNEQFF
CDR3 DNA: TGTGCCAGCAGCCTCACAGGAGGGTCCTACAATGAGCAGTTCTTC

V gene: TRBV6-5
D gene: TRBD2
J gene: TRBJ2-2
clone size: few
CDR3 protein: CASSYGLAGLTGELFF
CDR3 DNA: TGTGCCAGCAGTTACGGACTAGCGGGACTCACCGGGGAGCTGTTTTTT

V gene: TRBV6-5
D gene: TRBD1
J gene: TRBJ2-7
clone size: .
CDR3 protein: CASSFDRGSYEQYF
CDR3 DNA: TGTGCCAGCAGTTTTGACAGGGGCTCCTACGAGCAGTACTTC

V gene: TRBV4-3
D gene: TRBD2
J gene: TRBJ2-7
clone size: .
CDR3 protein: CASSQDPFGGLVYYEQYF
CDR3 DNA: TGCGCCAGCAGCCAAGATCCATTCGGGGGACTAGTTTACTACGAGCAGTACTTC

V gene: TRBV28
D gene: .
J gene: TRBJ1-2
clone size: once
CDR3 protein: CASSFPRVKNGYTF
CDR3 DNA: TGTGCCAGCAGTTTCCCGCGGGTAAAGAATGGCTACACCTTC

V gene: TRBV5-1
D gene: .
J gene: TRBJ1-5
clone size: once
CDR3 protein: CASSLGTGNQPQHF
CDR3 DNA: TGCGCCAGCAGCTTGGGAACGGGCAATCAGCCCCAGCATTTT

V gene: TRBV5-6
D gene: TRBD2
J gene: TRBJ2-5
clone size: .
CDR3 protein: CASSLTGLAGVETQYF
CDR3 DNA: TGTGCCAGCAGCCTAACGGGACTAGCGGGAGTAGAGACCCAGTACTTC

V gene: TRBV9
D gene: TRBD2
J gene: TRBJ2-3
clone size: .
CDR3 protein: CASSVGTSGRSTDTQYF
CDR3 DNA: TGTGCCAGCAGCGTTGGGACTAGCGGGAGAAGCACAGATACGCAGTATTTT

V gene: TRBV9
D gene: .
J gene: TRBJ1-3
clone size: .
CDR3 protein: CASSVLADSGNTIYF
CDR3 DNA: TGTGCCAGCAGCGTCCTAGCCGACTCTGGAAACACCATATATTTT

V gene: TRBV4-1
D gene: TRBD1
J gene: TRBJ1-2
clone size: .
CDR3 protein: CASSQAPGQANYGYTF
CDR3 DNA: TGCGCCAGCAGCCAAGCACCCGGACAGGCTAACTATGGCTACACCTTC

V gene: TRBV29-1
D gene: .
J gene: TRBJ2-2
clone size: few
CDR3 protein: CSVRKQGSGELFF
CDR3 DNA: TGCAGCGTCCGAAAACAGGGATCCGGGGAGCTGTTTTTT

V gene: TRBV2
D gene: .
J gene: TRBJ1-2
clone size: .
CDR3 protein: CASSEDRKRDYTF
CDR3 DNA: TGTGCCAGCAGTGAAGACAGGAAAAGAGACTACACCTTC

V gene: TRBV9
D gene: TRBD1
J gene: TRBJ1-3
clone size: .
CDR3 protein: CASSAGQGRVADGNTIYF
CDR3 DNA: TGTGCCAGCAGCGCGGGACAGGGAAGGGTCGCGGACGGAAACACCATATATTTT

V gene: TRBV6-5
D gene: TRBD1
J gene: TRBJ2-7
clone size: many
CDR3 protein: CASSYGTDSYEQYF
CDR3 DNA: TGTGCCAGCAGTTACGGGACAGACTCCTACGAGCAGTACTTC

V gene: TRBV7-6
D gene: TRBD2
J gene: TRBJ2-3
clone size: .
CDR3 protein: CASSGLETDTQYF
CDR3 DNA: TGTGCCAGCAGTGGACTAGAAACAGATACGCAGTATTTT

V gene: TRBV28
D gene: TRBD1
J gene: TRBJ2-7
clone size: .
CDR3 protein: CASSTTGTATYEQYF
CDR3 DNA: TGTGCCAGCAGTACGACCGGGACAGCAACCTACGAGCAGTACTTC

V gene: TRBV7-2
D gene: .
J gene: TRBJ2-7
clone size: .
CDR3 protein: CASSLGYAGLHEQYF
CDR3 DNA: TGTGCCAGCAGCTTAGGGTATGCAGGGCTCCACGAGCAGTACTTC

V gene: TRBV7-9
D gene: TRBD1
J gene: TRBJ1-5
clone size: .
CDR3 protein: CASSLVARGLVQPQHF
CDR3 DNA: TGTGCCAGCAGCTTAGTGGCCAGGGGGTTGGTTCAGCCCCAGCATTTT

V gene: TRBV5-1
D gene: .
J gene: TRBJ1-2
clone size: .
CDR3 protein: CASSRDTPNYGYTF
CDR3 DNA: TGCGCCAGCAGCCGGGACACCCCGAACTATGGCTACACCTTC

V gene: TRBV15
D gene: .
J gene: TRBJ1-5
clone size: .
CDR3 protein: CATSSRLGRNQPQHF
CDR3 DNA: TGTGCCACCAGCAGCCGCCTAGGGAGGAATCAGCCCCAGCATTTT

V gene: TRBV29-1
D gene: TRBD1
J gene: TRBJ2-3
clone size: few
CDR3 protein: CSVEGGQGNTDTQYF
CDR3 DNA: TGCAGCGTTGAAGGAGGACAGGGAAACACAGATACGCAGTATTTT

V gene: TRBV5-1
D gene: TRBD1
J gene: TRBJ2-7
clone size: .
CDR3 protein: CASSLAGQGSEQYF
CDR3 DNA: TGCGCCAGCAGCTTGGCTGGACAGGGGAGCGAGCAGTACTTC

V gene: TRBV28
D gene: TRBD1
J gene: TRBJ2-7
clone size: .
CDR3 protein: CASSPRGPGQKYEQYF
CDR3 DNA: TGTGCCAGCAGTCCGAGGGGACCGGGACAGAAGTACGAGCAGTACTTC

V gene: TRBV28
D gene: TRBD2
J gene: TRBJ2-1
clone size: .
CDR3 protein: CASSSGGAGGPDEQFF
CDR3 DNA: TGTGCCAGCAGCAGCGGGGGAGCGGGAGGGCCCGATGAGCAGTTCTTC